The clone carrying this TCR beta chain was seen only once. The sample is drawn from a study of blood T cell repertoires in COVID-19. Study-level information: Samples representing acute and convalescent COVID-19 were sourced from the United States, Italy and Spain.

The CDR3 extends over 14 amino acids. Trimming stripped 7 bases from V and 4 bases from J, with 16 bases between. The germline V gene encodes CDR1 MNHEY and CDR2 SVGAGI. Clones were read by immunoSEQ multiplex PCR, and TCRdb kept only the in-frame ones, dropping some. The table has fewer than 150,000 clones, 88% seen once. Sequenced: peripheral blood. This chain links TRBV6-5 with TRBJ2-5; D may be TRBD1 (5 bases). This TCR came from a man between 50 and 59 years old with active or convalescent COVID-19. In nucleotides, the CDR3 is TGTGCCAGCAACCCTGGACATCCCCGAGAGACCCAGTACTTC. Protein sequence: CASNPGHPRETQYF.